The present TCR beta chain was sequenced within a study of cytomegalovirus exposure and HLA in healthy donors. Across the study: Of roughly 400 genotyped donors, more than 75% clustered with self-reported Caucasian donors.

Study results and caveats: Among donors in an Asian-associated ancestry cluster, a later analysis reportedly found fewer N-insertions than the roughly 700-donor mean. Donors were assumed by presence/absence analyses to have roughly uniform sequencing depth. Most subjects' HLA-A and HLA-B alleles were reportedly predicted from TCR beta sequences.

Losses at the gene ends were 6 bases for V and 11 bases for J; bases not matched to a gene: 8. In germline, CDR1 is LNHDA, CDR2 SQIVND (reference sequence). The length of the CDR3 is 12 residues. PCR involved 60 Vbeta and 13 Jbeta primers. Clones were sequenced by immunoSEQ multiplex PCR, and TCRdb holds only the in-frame ones, with some missing. This table holds fewer than 200,000 clones, about four fifths found once. As regards this clone: What it recognizes is unknown.

Sequences were obtained from PBMCs. The TCR comes from a young woman in good health and CMV-seronegative. The genes are TRBV19 and TRBJ1-1; 8 bases line up with TRBD1. The DNA for the CDR3 is TGTGCCAGTAGGGCCGGACAGGGACTGGCTTTCTTT. Its translation: CASRAGQGLAFF.